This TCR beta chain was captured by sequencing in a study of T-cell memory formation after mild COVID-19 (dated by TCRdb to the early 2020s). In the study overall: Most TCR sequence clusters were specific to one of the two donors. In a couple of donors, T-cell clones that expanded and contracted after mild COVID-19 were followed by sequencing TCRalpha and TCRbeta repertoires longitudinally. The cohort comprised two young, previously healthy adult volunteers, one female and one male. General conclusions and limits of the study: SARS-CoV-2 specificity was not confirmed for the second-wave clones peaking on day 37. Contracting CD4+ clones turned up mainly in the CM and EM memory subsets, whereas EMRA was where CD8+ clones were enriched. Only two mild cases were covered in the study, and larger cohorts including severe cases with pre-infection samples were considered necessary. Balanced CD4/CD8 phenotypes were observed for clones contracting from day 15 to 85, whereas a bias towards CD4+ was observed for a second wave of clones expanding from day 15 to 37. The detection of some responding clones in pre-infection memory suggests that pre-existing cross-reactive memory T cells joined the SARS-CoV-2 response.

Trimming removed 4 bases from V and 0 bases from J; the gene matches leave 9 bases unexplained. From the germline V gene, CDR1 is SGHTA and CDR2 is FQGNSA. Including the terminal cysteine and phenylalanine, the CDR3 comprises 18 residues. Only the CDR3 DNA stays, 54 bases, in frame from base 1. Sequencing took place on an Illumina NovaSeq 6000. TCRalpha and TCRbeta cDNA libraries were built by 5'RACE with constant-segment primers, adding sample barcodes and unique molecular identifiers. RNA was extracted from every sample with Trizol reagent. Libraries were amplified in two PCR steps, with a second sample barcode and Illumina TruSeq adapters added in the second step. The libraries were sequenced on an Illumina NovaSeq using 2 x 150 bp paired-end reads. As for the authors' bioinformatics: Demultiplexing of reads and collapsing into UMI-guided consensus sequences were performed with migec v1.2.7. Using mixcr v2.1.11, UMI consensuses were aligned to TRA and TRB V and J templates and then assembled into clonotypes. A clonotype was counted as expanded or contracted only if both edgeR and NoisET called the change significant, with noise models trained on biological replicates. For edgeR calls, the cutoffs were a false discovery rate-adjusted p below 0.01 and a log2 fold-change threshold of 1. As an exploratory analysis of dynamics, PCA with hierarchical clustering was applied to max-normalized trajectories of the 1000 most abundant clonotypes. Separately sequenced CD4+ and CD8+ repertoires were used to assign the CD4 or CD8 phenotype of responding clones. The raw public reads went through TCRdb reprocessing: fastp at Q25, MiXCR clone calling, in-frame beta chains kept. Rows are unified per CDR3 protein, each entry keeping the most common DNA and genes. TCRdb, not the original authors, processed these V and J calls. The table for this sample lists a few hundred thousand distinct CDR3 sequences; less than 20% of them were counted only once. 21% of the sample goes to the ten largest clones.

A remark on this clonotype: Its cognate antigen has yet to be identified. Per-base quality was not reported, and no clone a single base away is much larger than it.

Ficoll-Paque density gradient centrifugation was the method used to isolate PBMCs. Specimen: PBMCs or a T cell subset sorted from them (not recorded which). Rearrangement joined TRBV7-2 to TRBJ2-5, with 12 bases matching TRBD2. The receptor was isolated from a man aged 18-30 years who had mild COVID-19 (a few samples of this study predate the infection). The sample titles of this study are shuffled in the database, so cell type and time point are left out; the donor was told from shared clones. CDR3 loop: CASSCTSGGFEYQETQYF. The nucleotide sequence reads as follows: TGTGCCAGCAGCTGCACTAGCGGGGGGTTCGAGTACCAAGAGACCCAGTACTTC.